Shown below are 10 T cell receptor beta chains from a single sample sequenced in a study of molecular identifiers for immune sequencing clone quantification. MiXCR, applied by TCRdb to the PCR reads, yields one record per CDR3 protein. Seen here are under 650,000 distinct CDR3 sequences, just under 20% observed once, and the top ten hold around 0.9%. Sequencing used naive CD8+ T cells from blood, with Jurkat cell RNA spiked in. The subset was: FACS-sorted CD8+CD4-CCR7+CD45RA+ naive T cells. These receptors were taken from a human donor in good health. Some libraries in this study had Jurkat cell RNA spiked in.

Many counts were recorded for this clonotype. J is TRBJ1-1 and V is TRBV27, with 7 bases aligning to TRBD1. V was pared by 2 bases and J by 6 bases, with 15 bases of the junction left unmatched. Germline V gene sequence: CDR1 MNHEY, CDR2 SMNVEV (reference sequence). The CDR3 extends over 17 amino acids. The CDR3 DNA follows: TGTGCCAGCAGTTTAAAGTCGACAGGGAGACTTTGGGCTGAAGCTTTCTTT. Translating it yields CASSLKSTGRLWAEAFF.

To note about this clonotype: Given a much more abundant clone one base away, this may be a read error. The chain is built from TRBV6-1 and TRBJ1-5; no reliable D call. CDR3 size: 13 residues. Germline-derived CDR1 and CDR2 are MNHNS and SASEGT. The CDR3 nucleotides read TGTGCCAGCAGTGAAGGTTCCTATCAGCCCCAGCGTTTT. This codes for CASSEGSYQPQRF.

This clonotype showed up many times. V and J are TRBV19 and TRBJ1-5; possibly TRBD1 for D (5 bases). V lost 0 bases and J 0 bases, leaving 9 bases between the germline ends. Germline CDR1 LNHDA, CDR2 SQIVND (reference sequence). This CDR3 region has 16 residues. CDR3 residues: CASSIDLGLSNQPQHF. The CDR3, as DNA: TGTGCCAGTAGTATAGATCTGGGACTTAGCAATCAGCCCCAGCATTTT.

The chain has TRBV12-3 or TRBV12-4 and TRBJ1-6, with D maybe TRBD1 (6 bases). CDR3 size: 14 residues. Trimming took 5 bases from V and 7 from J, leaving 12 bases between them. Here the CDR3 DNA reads TGTGCCAGCAGTACCAGGGGAGCCAATTCACCCCTCCACTTT. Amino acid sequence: CASSTRGANSPLHF.

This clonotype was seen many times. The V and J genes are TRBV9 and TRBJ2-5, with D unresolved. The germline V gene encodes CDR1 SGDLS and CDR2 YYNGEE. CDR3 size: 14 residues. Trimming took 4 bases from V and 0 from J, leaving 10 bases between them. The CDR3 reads CASSSRSYQETQYF. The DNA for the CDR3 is TGTGCCAGCAGCTCCAGGTCTTACCAAGAGACCCAGTACTTC.

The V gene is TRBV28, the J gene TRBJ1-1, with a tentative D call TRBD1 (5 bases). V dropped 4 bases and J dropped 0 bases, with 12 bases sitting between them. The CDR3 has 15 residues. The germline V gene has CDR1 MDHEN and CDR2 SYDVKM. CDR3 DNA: TGTGCCAGCAGTTCGACGGGACTGGTGAACACTGAAGCTTTCTTT. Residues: CASSSTGLVNTEAFF.

CDR3 residues: CASSQKGSGQGDGYTF. As DNA, the CDR3 is TGCGCCAGCAGTCAGAAAGGTTCGGGACAGGGGGATGGCTACACCTTC. J is TRBJ1-2 and V is TRBV23-1; 11 nucleotides line up with TRBD1. TRBV23-1 is flagged as an ORF with uncertain function. V was pared by 3 bases and J by 6 bases, with 9 bases of the junction left unmatched. The length of the CDR3 is 16 residues.

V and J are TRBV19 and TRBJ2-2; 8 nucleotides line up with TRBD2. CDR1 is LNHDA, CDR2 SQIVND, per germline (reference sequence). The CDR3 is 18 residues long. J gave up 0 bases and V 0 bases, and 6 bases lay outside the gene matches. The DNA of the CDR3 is TGTGCCAGTAGTATAGATTTGGGACTAGGGGCGAACACCGGGGAGCTGTTTTTT. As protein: CASSIDLGLGANTGELFF.

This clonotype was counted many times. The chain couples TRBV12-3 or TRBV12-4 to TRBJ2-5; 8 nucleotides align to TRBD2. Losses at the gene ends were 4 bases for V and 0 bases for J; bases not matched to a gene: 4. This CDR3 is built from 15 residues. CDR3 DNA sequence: TGTGCCAGCAGTTCTAGCGGGTCTTACCAAGAGACCCAGTACTTC. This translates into CASSSSGSYQETQYF.

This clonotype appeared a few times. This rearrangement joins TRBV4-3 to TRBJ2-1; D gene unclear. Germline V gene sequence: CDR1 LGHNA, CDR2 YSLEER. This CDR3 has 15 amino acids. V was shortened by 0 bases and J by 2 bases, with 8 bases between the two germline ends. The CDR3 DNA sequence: TGCGCCAGCAGCCAAGAAGGAGCTACCTACAATGAGCAGTTCTTC. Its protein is CASSQEGATYNEQFF.